This TCR beta chain was sequenced in a study of regulatory T cells in long-lasting Graves disease. Time point defined: newly diagnosed GD, antithyroid drugs for less than 3 months. Extracted PBMC RNA gave rise to the TCR library. Worth noting for this clonotype: Its antigen is as yet unknown.

The CDR3 totals 16 residues. Germline V gene sequence: CDR1 ENHRY, CDR2 SYGVKD. Germline trimming cut 2 bases from V and 2 bases from J; bases unmatched to any gene: 5. Relying on iRepertoire HTBI primers and Arm-PCR of CDR3 regions, the team built TCR beta libraries. TCRdb re-called the multiplex PCR reads through MiXCR, storing one row per CDR3 protein. The table records under 300,000 distinct CDR3 sequences, 20% to 25% of them present only once. General observations from the study: Accuracy was possibly reduced by small sample size.

The sequence came from a female donor with Graves disease. This material consisted of peripheral blood mononuclear cells (PBMCs), taken at new diagnosis, from a patient treated with antithyroid drugs. The chain couples TRBV10-3 to TRBJ1-1; 10 nucleotides agree with TRBD1. DNA of the CDR3: TGTGCCATCAGTGAGGCCGGACAGGGGGGAAACACTGAAGCTTTCTTT. The encoded protein is CAISEAGQGGNTEAFF.